This TCR beta chain was recorded in a study of blood T cell repertoires in COVID-19. Study as a whole: PBMCs, B-cell-depleted T cells, or T cells provided the cDNA or gDNA that made up the material.

Data came from immunoSEQ multiplex PCR; TCRdb stores just in-frame clones and leaves some out. The table lists about 160,000 clones, approximately 84% of them singletons, with about 0.95% in the top ten. This CDR3 contains 12 residues. With V trimmed by 6 bases and J by 4 bases, 2 bases remained unmatched. The chain couples TRBV12-3 or TRBV12-4 to TRBJ1-2, with 7 bases aligning to TRBD1. This clonotype originated in a man in his forties with acute or convalescent COVID-19. Sequencing input: peripheral blood. Here the CDR3 DNA reads TGTGCCAGCAGGTGGGACAGCTATGGCTACACCTTC. Protein: CASRWDSYGYTF.